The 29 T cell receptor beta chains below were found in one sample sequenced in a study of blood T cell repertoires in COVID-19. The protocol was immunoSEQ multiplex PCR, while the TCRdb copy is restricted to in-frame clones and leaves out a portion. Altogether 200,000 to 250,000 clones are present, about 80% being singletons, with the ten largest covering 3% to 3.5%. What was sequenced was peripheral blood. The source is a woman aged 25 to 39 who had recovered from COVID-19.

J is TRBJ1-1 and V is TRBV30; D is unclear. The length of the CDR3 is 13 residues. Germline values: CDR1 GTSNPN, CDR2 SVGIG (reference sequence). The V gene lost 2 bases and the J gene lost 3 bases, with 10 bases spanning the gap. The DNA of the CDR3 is TGTGCCTGGAGTCCTCTTCGCGACACTGAAGCTTTCTTT. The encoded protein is CAWSPLRDTEAFF. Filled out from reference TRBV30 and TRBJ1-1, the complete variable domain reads SQTIHQWPATLVQPVGSPLSLECTVEGTSNPNLYWYRQAAGRGLQLLFYSVGIGQISSEVPQNLSASRPQDRQFILSSKKLLLSDSGFYLCAWSPLRDTEAFFGQGTRLTVV.

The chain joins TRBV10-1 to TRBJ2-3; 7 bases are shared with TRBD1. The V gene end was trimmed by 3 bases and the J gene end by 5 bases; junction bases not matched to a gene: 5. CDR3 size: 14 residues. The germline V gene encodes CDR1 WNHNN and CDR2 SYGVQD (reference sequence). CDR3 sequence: CASSDDREGDTQYF. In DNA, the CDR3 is TGCGCCAGCAGTGACGACAGGGAAGGAGATACGCAGTATTTT.

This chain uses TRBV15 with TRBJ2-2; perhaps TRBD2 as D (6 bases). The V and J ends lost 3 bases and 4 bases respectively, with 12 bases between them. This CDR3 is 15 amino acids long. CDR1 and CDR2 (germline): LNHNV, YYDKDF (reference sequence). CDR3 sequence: CATSRPTSFTGELFF. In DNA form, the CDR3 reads TGTGCCACCAGCAGGCCTACTAGCTTCACCGGGGAGCTGTTTTTT.

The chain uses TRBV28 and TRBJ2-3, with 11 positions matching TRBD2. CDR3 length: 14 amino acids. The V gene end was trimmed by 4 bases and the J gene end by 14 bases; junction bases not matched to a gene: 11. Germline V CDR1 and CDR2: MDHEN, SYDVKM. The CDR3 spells CASSSTSGSAARYF. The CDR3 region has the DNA TGTGCCAGCAGTTCAACTAGCGGGAGCGCAGCGCGGTATTTT. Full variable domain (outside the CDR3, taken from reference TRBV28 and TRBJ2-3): DVKVTQSSRYLVKRTGEKVFLECVQDMDHENMFWYRQDPGLGLRLIYFSYDVKMKEKGDIPEGYSVSREKKERFSLILESASTNQTSMYLCASSSTSGSAARYFGPGTRLTVL.

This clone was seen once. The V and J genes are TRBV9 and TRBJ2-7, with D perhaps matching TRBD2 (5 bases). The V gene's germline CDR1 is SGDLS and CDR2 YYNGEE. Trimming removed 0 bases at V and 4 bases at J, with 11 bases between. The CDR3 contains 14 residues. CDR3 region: CASSVGIGDYEQYF. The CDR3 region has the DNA TGTGCCAGCAGCGTAGGAATCGGGGATTACGAGCAGTACTTC.

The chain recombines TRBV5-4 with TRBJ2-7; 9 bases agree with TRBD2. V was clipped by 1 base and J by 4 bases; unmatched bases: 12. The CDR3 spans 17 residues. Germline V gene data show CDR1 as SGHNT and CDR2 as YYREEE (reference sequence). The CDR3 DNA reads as TGTGCCAGCAGCTTGTTTGGCGTCGGAACTAGCGGGTACGAGCAGTACTTC. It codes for CASSLFGVGTSGYEQYF.

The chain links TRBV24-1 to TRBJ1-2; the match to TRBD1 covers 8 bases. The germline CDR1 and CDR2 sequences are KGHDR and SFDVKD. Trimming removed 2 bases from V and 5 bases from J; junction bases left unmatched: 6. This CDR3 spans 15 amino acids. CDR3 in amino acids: CATSDSRQGAYGYTF. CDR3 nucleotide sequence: TGTGCCACCAGTGATTCCCGGCAGGGGGCTTATGGCTACACCTTC.

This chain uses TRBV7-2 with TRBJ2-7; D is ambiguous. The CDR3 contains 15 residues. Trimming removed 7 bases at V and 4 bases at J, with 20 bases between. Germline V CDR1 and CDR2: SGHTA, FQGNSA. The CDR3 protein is CASTRSAAPNYEQYF. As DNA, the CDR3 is TGTGCCAGCACCCGGAGTGCGGCCCCAAATTACGAGCAGTACTTC.

The CDR3 DNA is TGTGCCAGCAGCTCTTACGGGTCTGGAAACACCATATATTTT. Translated, it gives CASSSYGSGNTIYF. J is TRBJ1-3 and V is TRBV5-6; D is uncertain. Germline lookup yields CDR1 SGHDT and CDR2 YYEEEE. CDR3 size: 14 residues. V lost 3 bases to trimming and J lost 1 base, with 8 bases between them.

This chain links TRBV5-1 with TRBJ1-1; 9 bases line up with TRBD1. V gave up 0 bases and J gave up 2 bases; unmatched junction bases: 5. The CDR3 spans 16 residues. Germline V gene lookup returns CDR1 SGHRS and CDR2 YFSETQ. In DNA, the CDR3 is TGCGCCAGCAGCTTGGGCCCCACAGGGGGCAACACTGAAGCTTTCTTT. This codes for CASSLGPTGGNTEAFF.

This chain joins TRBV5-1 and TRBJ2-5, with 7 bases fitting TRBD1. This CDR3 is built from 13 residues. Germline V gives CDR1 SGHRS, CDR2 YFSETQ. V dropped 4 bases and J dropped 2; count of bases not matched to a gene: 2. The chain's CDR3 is CASSLGQQETQYF. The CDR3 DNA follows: TGCGCCAGCAGCCTGGGACAGCAAGAGACCCAGTACTTC.

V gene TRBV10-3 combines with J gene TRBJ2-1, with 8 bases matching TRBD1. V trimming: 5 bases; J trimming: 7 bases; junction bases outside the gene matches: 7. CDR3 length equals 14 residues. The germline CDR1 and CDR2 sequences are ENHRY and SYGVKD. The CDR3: CAISSRQGRNEQFF. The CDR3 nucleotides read TGTGCCATCAGTTCCCGACAGGGGAGGAATGAGCAGTTCTTC.

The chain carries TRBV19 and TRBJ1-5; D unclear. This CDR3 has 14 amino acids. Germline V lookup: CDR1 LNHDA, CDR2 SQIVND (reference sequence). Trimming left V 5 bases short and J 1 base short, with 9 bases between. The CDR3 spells CASSLDTSNQPQHF. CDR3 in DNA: TGTGCCAGTAGTCTTGACACGAGCAATCAGCCCCAGCATTTT.

CDR3 nucleotide sequence: TGTGCCAGCAGTGAACCCGGGGGACAGCACACAGATACGCAGTATTTT. This translates into CASSEPGGQHTDTQYF. The chain recombines TRBV6-1 with TRBJ2-3, with a possible D match to TRBD1 (7 bases). The CDR3 is 16 residues long. CDR1 and CDR2 from the germline V gene are MNHNS and SASEGT. Trimming removed 2 bases from V and 2 bases from J, with 14 bases in between.

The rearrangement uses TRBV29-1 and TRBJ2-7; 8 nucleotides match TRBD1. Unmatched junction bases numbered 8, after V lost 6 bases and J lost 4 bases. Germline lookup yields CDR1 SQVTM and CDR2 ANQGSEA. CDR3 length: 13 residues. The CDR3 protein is CSVPQGAAYEQYF. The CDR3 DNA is TGCAGCGTGCCCCAGGGGGCGGCTTACGAGCAGTACTTC.

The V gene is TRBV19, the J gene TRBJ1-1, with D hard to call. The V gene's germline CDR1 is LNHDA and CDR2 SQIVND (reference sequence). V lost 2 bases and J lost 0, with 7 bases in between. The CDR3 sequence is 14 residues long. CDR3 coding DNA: TGTGCCAGTAGTATAAGCGGCGTGAACACTGAAGCTTTCTTT. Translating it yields CASSISGVNTEAFF.

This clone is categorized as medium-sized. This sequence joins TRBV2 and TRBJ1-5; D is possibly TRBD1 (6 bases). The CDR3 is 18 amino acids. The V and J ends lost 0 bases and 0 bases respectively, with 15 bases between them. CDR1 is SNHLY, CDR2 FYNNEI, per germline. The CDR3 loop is CASSEALPGDYSNQPQHF. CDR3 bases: TGTGCCAGCAGTGAAGCGCTTCCAGGGGACTATAGCAATCAGCCCCAGCATTTT.

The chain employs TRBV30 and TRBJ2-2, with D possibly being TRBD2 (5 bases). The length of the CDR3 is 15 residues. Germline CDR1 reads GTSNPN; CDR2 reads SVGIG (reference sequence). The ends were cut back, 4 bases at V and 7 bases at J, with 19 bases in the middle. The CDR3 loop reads CAWTSLGGFGGELFF. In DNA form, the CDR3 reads TGTGCCTGGACCTCCCTTGGAGGTTTTGGCGGGGAGCTGTTTTTT. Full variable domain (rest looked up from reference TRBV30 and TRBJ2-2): SQTIHQWPATLVQPVGSPLSLECTVEGTSNPNLYWYRQAAGRGLQLLFYSVGIGQISSEVPQNLSASRPQDRQFILSSKKLLLSDSGFYLCAWTSLGGFGGELFFGEGSRLTVL.

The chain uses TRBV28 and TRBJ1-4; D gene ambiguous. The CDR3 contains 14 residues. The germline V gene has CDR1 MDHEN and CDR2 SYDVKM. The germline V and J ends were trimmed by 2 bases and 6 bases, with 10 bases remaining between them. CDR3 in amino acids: CASSLTFRYEKLFF. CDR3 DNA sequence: TGTGCCAGCAGTTTAACGTTCAGATATGAAAAACTGTTTTTT.

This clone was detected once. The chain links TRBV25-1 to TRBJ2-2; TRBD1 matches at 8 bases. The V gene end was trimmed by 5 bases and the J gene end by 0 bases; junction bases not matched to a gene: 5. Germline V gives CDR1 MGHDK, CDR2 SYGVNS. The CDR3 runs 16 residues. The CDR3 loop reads CASSQGQGANTGELFF. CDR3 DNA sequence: TGTGCCAGCAGTCAAGGACAGGGTGCGAACACCGGGGAGCTGTTTTTT. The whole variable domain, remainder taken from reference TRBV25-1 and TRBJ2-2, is EADIYQTPRYLVIGTGKKITLECSQTMGHDKMYWYQQDPGMELHLIHYSYGVNSTEKGDLSSESTVSRIRTEHFPLTLESARPSHTSQYLCASSQGQGANTGELFFGEGSRLTVL.

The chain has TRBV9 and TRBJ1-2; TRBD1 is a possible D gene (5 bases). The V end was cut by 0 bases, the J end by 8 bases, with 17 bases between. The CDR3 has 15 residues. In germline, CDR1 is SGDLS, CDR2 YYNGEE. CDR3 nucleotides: TGTGCCAGCAGCGTAGGGAGGGGTGCTAATAACGGCTACACCTTC. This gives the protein CASSVGRGANNGYTF.

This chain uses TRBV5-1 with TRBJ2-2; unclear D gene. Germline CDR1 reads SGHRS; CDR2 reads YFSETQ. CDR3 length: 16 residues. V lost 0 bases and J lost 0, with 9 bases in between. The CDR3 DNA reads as TGCGCCAGCAGCTTGGCCACGAGAGCGAACACCGGGGAGCTGTTTTTT. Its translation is CASSLATRANTGELFF. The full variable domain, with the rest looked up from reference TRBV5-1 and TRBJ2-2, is KAGVTQTPRYLIKTRGQQVTLSCSPISGHRSVSWYQQTPGQGLQFLFEYFSETQRNKGNFPGRFSGRQFSNSRSEMNVSTLELGDSALYLCASSLATRANTGELFFGEGSRLTVL.

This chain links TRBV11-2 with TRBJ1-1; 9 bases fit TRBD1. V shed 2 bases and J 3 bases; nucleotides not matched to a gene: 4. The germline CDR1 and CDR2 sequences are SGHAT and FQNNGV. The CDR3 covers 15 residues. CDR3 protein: CASSLRQGDHTEAFF. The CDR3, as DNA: TGTGCCAGCAGCTTAAGACAGGGGGACCACACTGAAGCTTTCTTT.

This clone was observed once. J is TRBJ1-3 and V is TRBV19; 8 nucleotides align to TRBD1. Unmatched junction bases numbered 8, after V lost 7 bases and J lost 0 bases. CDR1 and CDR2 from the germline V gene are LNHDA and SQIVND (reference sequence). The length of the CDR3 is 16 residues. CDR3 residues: CASKVAGGLSGNTIYF. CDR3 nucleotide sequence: TGTGCCAGTAAGGTGGCAGGGGGCCTCTCTGGAAACACCATATATTTT.

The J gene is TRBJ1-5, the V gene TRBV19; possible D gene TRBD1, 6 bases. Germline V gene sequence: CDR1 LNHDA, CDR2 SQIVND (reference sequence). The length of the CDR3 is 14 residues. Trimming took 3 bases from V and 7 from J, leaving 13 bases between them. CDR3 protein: CASSITGHRQPQHF. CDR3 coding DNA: TGTGCCAGTAGTATCACGGGACACAGGCAGCCCCAGCATTTT.

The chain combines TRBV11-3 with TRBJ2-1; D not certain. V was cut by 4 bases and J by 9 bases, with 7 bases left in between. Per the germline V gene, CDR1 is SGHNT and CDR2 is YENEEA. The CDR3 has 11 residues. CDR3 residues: CASSYYGEQFF. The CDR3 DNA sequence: TGTGCCAGCAGCTACTACGGTGAGCAGTTCTTC.

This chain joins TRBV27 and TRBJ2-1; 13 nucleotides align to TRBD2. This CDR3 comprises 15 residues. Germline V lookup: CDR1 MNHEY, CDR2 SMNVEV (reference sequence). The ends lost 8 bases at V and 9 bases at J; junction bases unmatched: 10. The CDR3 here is CASRRTSGSNSEQFF. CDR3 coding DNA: TGTGCCAGCCGGCGGACTAGCGGGAGTAACAGTGAGCAGTTCTTC.

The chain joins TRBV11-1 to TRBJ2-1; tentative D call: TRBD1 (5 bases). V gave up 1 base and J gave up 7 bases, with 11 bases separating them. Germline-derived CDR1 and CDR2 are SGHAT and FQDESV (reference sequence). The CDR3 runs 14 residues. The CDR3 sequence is CASSLVQGDNEQFF. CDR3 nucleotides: TGTGCCAGCAGCTTAGTTCAAGGGGATAATGAGCAGTTCTTC.

Written as DNA, the CDR3 is TGTGCCAGCAGTCCTATACAGACAGGGACCTACGAGCAGTACTTC. This gives the protein CASSPIQTGTYEQYF. The rearrangement uses TRBV6-1 and TRBJ2-7, with 7 bases identical to TRBD1. CDR3 length: 15 residues. The V gene's germline CDR1 is MNHNS and CDR2 SASEGT. Unmatched junction bases numbered 9, after V lost 5 bases and J lost 2 bases.